This T cell receptor (beta chain) appears in the sequencing data of a study of shared clonotypes between healthy human individuals. Study-level information: Samples came from a couple of female and three male donors aged 18 to 49.

General observations from the study: As a rule, naive subsets had a larger estimated richness than memory subsets.

Genomic DNA from each subset was divided evenly over several immunoSEQ plates. Using immunoSEQ multiplex PCR, the repertoire was profiled, and TCRdb retains in-frame clones only, with some absent. This table has around 700,000 clones, 60% to 80% appearing once. To note about this clone: Antigen: not known.

This CDR3 comprises 15 residues. V was clipped by 6 bases and J by 1 base, with 16 bases between them. Per the germline V gene, CDR1 is SNHLY and CDR2 is FYNNEI. CD4+ cell separation produced CD45RA+ naive and CD45RA-negative memory subsets. The sequenced sample consisted of memory CD4+ T cells sorted from blood. Specified subset: CD45RA-negative fraction. The rearrangement links TRBV2 to TRBJ2-7; possible D gene TRBD1, 6 bases. The receptor comes from a woman in her twenties or thirties in good health. CDR3 nucleotides: TGTGCCAGCAGGCCTAGACAGGAGAAGTCCTACGAGCAGTACTTC. Encoded protein: CASRPRQEKSYEQYF.